This paragraph covers one T cell receptor (beta chain) sequence. The data are from a study of T cells expressing NK-cell markers. One entry per CDR3 protein, without DNA, is what TCRdb gives after re-calling the 5' RACE reads. The sample holds approximately 550,000 distinct CDR3 sequences. This CDR3 comprises 13 residues. Germline-derived CDR1 and CDR2 are DFQATT and SNEGSKA (reference sequence). This sequence was found in a man aged 18 to 30 in good health. The chain carries TRBV20-1 and TRBJ1-1; TCRdb names TRBD1, which stays unverified in the absence of DNA. Specimen: blood T cells: a sorted CD56 or NKG2C T cell subset, CD4+ or CD8+ T cells, or bulk PBMC T cells (not recorded which). This CDR3 is CSAPRSGGSEAFF.